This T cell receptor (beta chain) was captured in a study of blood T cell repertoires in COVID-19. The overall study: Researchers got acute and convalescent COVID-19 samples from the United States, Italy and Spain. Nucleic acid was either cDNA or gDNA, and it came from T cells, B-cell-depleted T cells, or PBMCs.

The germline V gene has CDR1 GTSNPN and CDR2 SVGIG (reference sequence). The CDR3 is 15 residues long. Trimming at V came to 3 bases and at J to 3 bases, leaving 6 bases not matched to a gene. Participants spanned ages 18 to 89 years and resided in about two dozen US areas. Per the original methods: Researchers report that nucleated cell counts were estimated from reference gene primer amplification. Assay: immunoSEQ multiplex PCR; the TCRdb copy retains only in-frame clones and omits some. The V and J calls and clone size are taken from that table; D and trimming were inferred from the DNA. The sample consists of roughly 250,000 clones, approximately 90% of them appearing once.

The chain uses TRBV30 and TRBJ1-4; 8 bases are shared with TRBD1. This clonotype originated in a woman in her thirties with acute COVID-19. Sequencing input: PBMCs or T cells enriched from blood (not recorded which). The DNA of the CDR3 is TGTGCCTGGAGCGGACAGGGTGGCCCTAATGAAAAACTGTTTTTT. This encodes CAWSGQGGPNEKLFF.